These 23 T cell receptor beta chains were all obtained from the same sample, sequenced in a study of cytomegalovirus exposure and HLA in healthy donors. PCR primers comprised 60 Vbeta and 13 Jbeta primers. Clones were read by immunoSEQ multiplex PCR, and TCRdb kept only the in-frame ones, dropping some. The sample has 75,000 to 90,000 clones; less than 80% are singletons. The sample comprised PBMCs. Receptor source: a human donor in good health.

V is TRBV6-5 and J is TRBJ2-7; TRBD1 agrees at 8 bases. Germline loops: CDR1 MNHEY, CDR2 SVGAGI. V was clipped by 7 bases and J by 1 base; unmatched bases: 6. The length of the CDR3 is 14 residues. The CDR3, as DNA: TGTGCCAGCACCTCTGGACAGGGTTCCTACGAGCAGTACTTC. It yields the protein CASTSGQGSYEQYF.

This rearrangement joins TRBV9 to TRBJ1-1; tentative D call: TRBD1 (5 bases). CDR1 and CDR2 from the germline V gene are SGDLS and YYNGEE. The CDR3 covers 13 residues. Trimming stripped 3 bases from V and 6 bases from J, with 12 bases between. The chain's CDR3 is CASSAHRSSEAFF. In nucleotides, the CDR3 is TGTGCCAGCAGCGCTCACAGGAGCTCTGAAGCTTTCTTT.

About this clone: This CDR3 is also generated by other DNA sequences in the sample. V gene TRBV5-1 combines with J gene TRBJ2-1; tentatively, D is TRBD2 (5 bases). The CDR3 runs to 11 residues. Germline V gives CDR1 SGHRS, CDR2 YFSETQ. V was clipped by 4 bases and J by 7 bases, with 6 bases between them. CDR3: CASSRGNEQFF. CDR3 nucleotides: TGCGCCAGCAGCCGAGGGAATGAGCAGTTCTTC.

Only a few counts were recorded for this clone. A far larger clone is one base from this, pointing to a likely read error. Other DNA sequences in the same sample also yield this CDR3. This rearrangement joins TRBV5-1 to TRBJ1-1, with 8 bases fitting TRBD1. CDR1 and CDR2 from the germline V gene are SGHRS and YFSETQ. Trimming removed 2 bases from V and 1 base from J; junction bases left unmatched: 7. The CDR3 is made up of 16 amino acids. The DNA for the CDR3 is TGCGCCAGCAGCTTATTTGGACAGGGCGGGAACACTGAAGCTTTCTTT. Protein product: CASSLFGQGGNTEAFF.

The rearrangement links TRBV30 to TRBJ2-3; TRBD2 agrees at 8 bases. CDR3 length equals 16 residues. The germline V gene encodes CDR1 GTSNPN and CDR2 SVGIG (reference sequence). The V and J ends lost 0 bases and 4 bases, in that order; junction bases with no gene match: 9. The CDR3 loop is CAWSVGGSGTSDTQYF. Written as DNA, the CDR3 is TGTGCCTGGAGTGTAGGCGGTAGCGGGACCTCAGATACGCAGTATTTT.

J is TRBJ1-4 and V is TRBV10-3; D call uncertain. The CDR3 runs to 16 residues. CDR1 is ENHRY, CDR2 SYGVKD, per germline. V dropped 0 bases and J dropped 8 bases, with 16 bases sitting between them. The CDR3 loop reads CAISESRGLSEEKLFF. As DNA, the CDR3 is TGTGCCATCAGTGAGTCGCGGGGTCTATCGGAAGAAAAACTGTTTTTT.

The rearrangement uses TRBV2 and TRBJ1-1; possible D gene TRBD1, 6 bases. The CDR3 extends over 14 amino acids. From germline, CDR1 is SNHLY and CDR2 FYNNEI. V was trimmed by 5 bases and J by 6 bases, leaving 16 bases between them. CDR3 nucleotides: TGTGCCAGCAGTTCCCAGGGGATAATCTCTGAAGCTTTCTTT. Its protein product is CASSSQGIISEAFF.

The chain joins TRBV6-5 to TRBJ2-5, with 9 bases fitting TRBD1. The germline CDR1 and CDR2 sequences are MNHEY and SVGAGI. Trimming cost V 5 bases and J 3 bases; bases outside gene matches: 7. The CDR3 is 15 amino acids. CDR3 sequence reads: CASSLGTGKKETQYF. The CDR3 DNA reads as TGTGCCAGCAGTCTCGGGACAGGGAAGAAAGAGACCCAGTACTTC.

This clone was recorded once. The V call is TRBV7-9, the J call TRBJ1-1; 7 bases align to TRBD1. Germline CDR1 and CDR2: SEHNR and FQNEAQ (reference sequence). V shed 4 bases, J shed 1 base, and the junction held 6 bases outside the gene matches. The CDR3 sequence is 15 residues long. CDR3 DNA: TGTGCCAGCAGCTCGGACAGGCAAGGGAACACTGAAGCTTTCTTT. It translates to CASSSDRQGNTEAFF.

The V call is TRBV6-6, the J call TRBJ2-6; possibly TRBD2 for D (6 bases). The ends were cut back, 2 bases at V and 2 bases at J, with 10 bases in the middle. From germline, CDR1 is MNHNY and CDR2 SVGAGI (reference sequence). The CDR3 length is 16 residues. The CDR3 here is CASSYPGTPGANVLTF. CDR3 coding DNA: TGTGCCAGCAGTTACCCTGGGACTCCTGGGGCCAACGTCCTGACTTTC.

This clone was observed a few times. V is TRBV30 and J is TRBJ2-7, with D perhaps matching TRBD1 (6 bases). The length of the CDR3 is 12 residues. Germline-derived CDR1 and CDR2 are GTSNPN and SVGIG (reference sequence). With 3 bases removed from V and 2 bases from J, the gap between germline ends came to 8 bases. The CDR3 nucleotides read TGTGCCTGGAGGACAGGAACCTACGAGCAGTACTTC. Its protein is CAWRTGTYEQYF.

The V call is TRBV2, the J call TRBJ2-1; 7 bases fit TRBD1. Germline lookup yields CDR1 SNHLY and CDR2 FYNNEI. The CDR3 has 15 amino acids. The trim removed 3 bases at V and 5 bases at J, leaving 7 bases unmatched. The CDR3 nucleotides read TGTGCCAGCAGTGAGAACAGGGGTTACCACAATGAGCAGTTCTTC. It encodes CASSENRGYHNEQFF.

The rearrangement uses TRBV6-1 and TRBJ1-2; 7 nucleotides align to TRBD1. With V trimmed by 4 bases and J by 4 bases, 9 bases remained unmatched. This CDR3 is built from 15 residues. CDR1 is MNHNS, CDR2 SASEGT, per germline. CDR3 coding DNA: TGTGCCAGCAGTGGGGCCCAAACAGGGGTCTATGGCTACACCTTC. Translated: CASSGAQTGVYGYTF.

The chain has TRBV6-6 and TRBJ1-6, with 8 bases that match TRBD1. The ends lost 6 bases at V and 8 bases at J; junction bases unmatched: 9. Per the germline V gene, CDR1 is MNHNY and CDR2 is SVGAGI (reference sequence). The CDR3 is made up of 15 amino acids. This CDR3 is CASRKTGGPHSPLHF. In nucleotides, the CDR3 is TGTGCCAGCAGGAAAACAGGGGGTCCGCATTCACCCCTCCACTTT.

V and J are TRBV7-9 and TRBJ1-1, with 7 nucleotides matching TRBD1. The CDR3 contains 16 residues. J lost 4 bases, V lost 2 bases, and 10 bases had no gene match. Germline V lookup: CDR1 SEHNR, CDR2 FQNEAQ (reference sequence). The CDR3 DNA sequence: TGTGCCAGCAGCTTAATCCTTGGGACAGTGGCCACTGAAGCTTTCTTT. Its translation: CASSLILGTVATEAFF.

V gene TRBV4-1 combines with J gene TRBJ1-5; D remains ambiguous. V was cut by 0 bases and J by 6 bases, with 15 bases left in between. The CDR3 covers 16 residues. The germline CDR1 and CDR2 sequences are MGHRA and YSYEKL. This CDR3 reads CASSQESGFAIQPQHF. The CDR3 DNA is TGCGCCAGCAGCCAAGAGTCGGGTTTCGCTATTCAGCCCCAGCATTTT.

This clone occurred once. The CDR3 region has the DNA TGTGCCAGCGACGGGGGCGGGGGATTTAGCACAGATACGCAGTATTTT. Amino acids: CASDGGGGFSTDTQYF. The chain uses TRBV9 and TRBJ2-3; tentative D call: TRBD2 (7 bases). Trimming pared 7 bases from V and 0 bases from J, leaving 18 bases between. In germline, CDR1 is SGDLS, CDR2 YYNGEE. The length of the CDR3 is 16 residues. Full variable domain (rest looked up from reference TRBV9 and TRBJ2-3): DSGVTQTPKHLITATGQRVTLRCSPRSGDLSVYWYQQSLDQGLQFLIQYYNGEERAKGNILERFSAQQFPDLHSELNLSSLELGDSALYFCASDGGGGFSTDTQYFGPGTRLTVL.

This chain uses TRBV28 with TRBJ1-5; 9 nucleotides align to TRBD1. After removal of 5 bases from V and 2 bases from J, the junction contained 13 bases not matched to a gene. The CDR3 spans 18 residues. The V gene's germline CDR1 is MDHEN and CDR2 SYDVKM. Written as DNA, the CDR3 is TGTGCCAGCAGTCTGGCAGCGGACAGGGGAGGTGGCAATCAGCCCCAGCATTTT. This gives the protein CASSLAADRGGGNQPQHF.

The rearrangement uses TRBV5-4 and TRBJ2-1, with 8 bases identical to TRBD2. CDR1 is SGHNT, CDR2 YYREEE, per germline (reference sequence). This CDR3 spans 16 amino acids. Trimming removed 0 bases from V and 4 bases from J; junction bases left unmatched: 6. CDR3 in DNA: TGTGCCAGCAGCTTGGTTGGCGGGGGGCCGTACAATGAGCAGTTCTTC. Protein: CASSLVGGGPYNEQFF.

V gene TRBV13 combines with J gene TRBJ2-2; D is possibly TRBD2 (7 bases). The CDR3 length is 14 residues. V shed 5 bases and J shed 7 bases, with 14 bases lying between them. Germline assignment: CDR1 PRHDT and CDR2 FYEKMQ (reference sequence). The CDR3 bases are TGTGCCAGCAGCCTGGGGGGGGCGTTCGGGGAGCTGTTTTTT. This encodes CASSLGGAFGELFF.

The CDR3 region is CASGRGSNEKLFF. DNA of the CDR3: TGTGCCAGTGGGCGGGGGTCTAATGAAAAACTGTTTTTT. This sequence joins TRBV2 and TRBJ1-4; a possible D gene is TRBD1 (5 bases). CDR1 is SNHLY and CDR2 is FYNNEI in the germline V gene. Between the trimmed V and J ends, which lost 9 bases and 3 bases, there was a span of 11 bases. CDR3 length equals 13 residues. Filled out from reference TRBV2 and TRBJ1-4, the complete variable domain reads EPEVTQTPSHQVTQMGQEVILRCVPISNHLYFYWYRQILGQKVEFLVSFYNNEISEKSEIFDDQFSVERPDGSNFTLKIRSTKLEDSAMYFCASGRGSNEKLFFGSGTQLSVL.

This clone was seen only a few times. The rearrangement links TRBV2 to TRBJ2-1, with TRBD2 matching over 9 bases. The germline gives CDR1 SNHLY, CDR2 FYNNEI. The trim removed 7 bases at V and 10 bases at J, leaving 11 bases unmatched. CDR3 length: 14 residues. The CDR3 region has the DNA TGTGCCAGCACGAGTCTAGCGGGGTACGGGGAGCAGTTCTTC. It codes for CASTSLAGYGEQFF. The full variable domain, in which reference TRBV2 and TRBJ2-1 provide the parts outside the CDR3, is EPEVTQTPSHQVTQMGQEVILRCVPISNHLYFYWYRQILGQKVEFLVSFYNNEISEKSEIFDDQFSVERPDGSNFTLKIRSTKLEDSAMYFCASTSLAGYGEQFFGPGTRLTVL.

V and J are TRBV10-3 and TRBJ2-5; the D is unclear. Per germline, CDR1 ENHRY and CDR2 SYGVKD. Trimming removed 4 bases from V and 3 bases from J, with 9 bases in between. This CDR3 comprises 13 residues. The CDR3 DNA reads TGTGCCATCAGTGCCCGGCAGGAAGAGACCCAGTACTTC. This translates into CAISARQEETQYF.